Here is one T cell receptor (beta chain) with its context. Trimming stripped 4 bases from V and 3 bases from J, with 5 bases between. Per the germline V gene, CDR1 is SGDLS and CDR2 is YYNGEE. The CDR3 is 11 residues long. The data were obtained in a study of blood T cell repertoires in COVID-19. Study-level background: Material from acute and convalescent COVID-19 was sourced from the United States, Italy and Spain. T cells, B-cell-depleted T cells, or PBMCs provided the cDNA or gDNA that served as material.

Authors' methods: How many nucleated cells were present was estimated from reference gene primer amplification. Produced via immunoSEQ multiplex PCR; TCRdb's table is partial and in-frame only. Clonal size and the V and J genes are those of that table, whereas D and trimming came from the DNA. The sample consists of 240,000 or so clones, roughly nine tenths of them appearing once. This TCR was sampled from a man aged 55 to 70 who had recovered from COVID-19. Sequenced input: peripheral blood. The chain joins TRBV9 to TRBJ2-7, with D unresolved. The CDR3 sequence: CASSPGYEQYF. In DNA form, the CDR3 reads TGTGCCAGCAGCCCAGGCTACGAGCAGTACTTC. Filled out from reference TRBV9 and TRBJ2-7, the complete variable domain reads DSGVTQTPKHLITATGQRVTLRCSPRSGDLSVYWYQQSLDQGLQFLIQYYNGEERAKGNILERFSAQQFPDLHSELNLSSLELGDSALYFCASSPGYEQYFGPGTRLTVT.